This T cell receptor (beta chain) was documented in a study of shared clonotypes between healthy human individuals. Across the study: The donor pool was made up of two women and a few men aged 18 to 49. Study-wide points: Researchers sampled blood only, noting tissue repertoires likely differ.

The CDR3 loop spans 17 amino acids. The germline V gene encodes CDR1 SGHNT and CDR2 YYREEE (reference sequence). V was pared by 2 bases and J by 1 base, with 18 bases between. In the original analysis: Filtering of immunoSEQ junctional sequences could not match full-length read filtering. Method: immunoSEQ multiplex PCR; TCRdb's copy keeps in-frame clones and lacks some. D and trimming were read from the DNA, whereas the V and J calls and clone size are those reported in that table. The sample lists some 2 million clones, 90% to 95% occurring once. Those who donated were healthy HIV-negative adults, with no recent acute infections or vaccinations reported. Notes on this clone: Its target is unknown.

Sequencing was carried out using naive CD4+ T cells sorted from blood. Subset described: CD45RA+ positively selected. This chain links TRBV5-4 with TRBJ1-2; D unclear. This clonotype originated in a man between 18 and 29 years old in good health. CDR3 loop: CASSFNYDGSYNYGYTF. The CDR3 nucleotides read TGTGCCAGCAGCTTTAACTACGACGGGAGCTATAACTATGGCTACACCTTC.